Listed here are 13 T cell receptor beta chains from one sample, sequenced in a study of OX40 agonist ivuxolimab in advanced cancers. This table comes from immunoSEQ multiplex PCR, and its TCRdb copy is limited to in-frame clones, with some not included. The data contain around 50,000 clones, over 75% of them singletons. The sequencing here drew on CD4+ or CD8+ T cells sorted from blood, taken in a trial of the OX40 agonist ivuxolimab. The receptors were gathered from an adult with an advanced solid tumor such as melanoma, head and neck, liver or kidney cancer.

This sequence joins TRBV10-1 and TRBJ2-3, with 9 bases matching TRBD2. The CDR3 contains 15 residues. V dropped 2 bases and J dropped 1; count of bases not matched to a gene: 1. The germline V gene has CDR1 WNHNN and CDR2 SYGVQD (reference sequence). For the CDR3, the DNA is TGCGCCAGCAGTGAGCGCGGGGGGGGCACAGATACGCAGTATTTT. It translates to CASSERGGGTDTQYF.

The chain carries TRBV6-6 and TRBJ1-5; no definite D call. CDR1 MNHNY and CDR2 SVGAGI come from the germline V gene (reference sequence). The CDR3 runs 13 residues. V lost 6 bases to trimming and J lost 3 bases, with 9 bases between them. CDR3 residues: CASRSWDNQPQHF. For the CDR3, the DNA is TGTGCCAGCAGGTCTTGGGACAATCAGCCCCAGCATTTT.

The chain joins TRBV2 to TRBJ2-6; D not resolved. CDR3 length: 15 amino acids. Germline CDR1 reads SNHLY; CDR2 reads FYNNEI. V lost 2 bases to trimming and J lost 1 base, with 6 bases between them. In DNA form, the CDR3 reads TGTGCCAGCAGTGAAATCCAATCTGGGGCCAACGTCCTGACTTTC. Amino acid sequence: CASSEIQSGANVLTF. Based on the CDR3 plus reference TRBV2 and TRBJ2-6, the full variable domain is EPEVTQTPSHQVTQMGQEVILRCVPISNHLYFYWYRQILGQKVEFLVSFYNNEISEKSEIFDDQFSVERPDGSNFTLKIRSTKLEDSAMYFCASSEIQSGANVLTFGAGSRLTVL.

The count of this clone is one. The chain combines TRBV5-1 with TRBJ2-3, with D perhaps TRBD2 (6 bases). The CDR3 consists of 15 residues. Germline V lookup: CDR1 SGHRS, CDR2 YFSETQ. V lost 0 bases to trimming and J lost 0 bases, with 8 bases between them. DNA of the CDR3: TGCGCCAGCAGCTTGGCCGGGGGTAGCACAGATACGCAGTATTTT. It codes for CASSLAGGSTDTQYF.

The chain uses TRBV2 and TRBJ2-2, with no clear D. With 5 bases removed from V and 1 base from J, the gap between germline ends came to 8 bases. Germline V gene lookup returns CDR1 SNHLY and CDR2 FYNNEI. The CDR3 covers 14 residues. CDR3 DNA sequence: TGTGCCAGCAGTCGGACCCAGAACACCGGGGAGCTGTTTTTT. Translation gives CASSRTQNTGELFF. Full variable domain (missing parts from reference TRBV2 and TRBJ2-2): EPEVTQTPSHQVTQMGQEVILRCVPISNHLYFYWYRQILGQKVEFLVSFYNNEISEKSEIFDDQFSVERPDGSNFTLKIRSTKLEDSAMYFCASSRTQNTGELFFGEGSRLTVL.

V is TRBV27 and J is TRBJ2-3; no clear D gene. V was trimmed by 5 bases and J by 6 bases, leaving 12 bases between them. The CDR3 is 13 amino acids. CDR1 is MNHEY, CDR2 SMNVEV, per germline (reference sequence). CDR3 in amino acids: CASSPGAGDTQYF. In DNA, the CDR3 is TGTGCCAGCAGTCCGGGCGCCGGCGATACGCAGTATTTT.

The CDR3 here is CASSIRGLAGGFYEQYF. CDR3 nucleotides: TGTGCCAGTAGTATTAGAGGACTAGCGGGGGGATTCTACGAGCAGTACTTC. V usage is TRBV19 and J usage is TRBJ2-7; 14 positions match TRBD2. Germline CDR1 is LNHDA and CDR2 is SQIVND (reference sequence). This CDR3 has 17 amino acids. V shed 3 bases and J 3 bases; nucleotides not matched to a gene: 7.

CDR3 bases: TGTGCCAGCTCCCCCGGGACAGGAAACACCATATATTTT. Its translation is CASSPGTGNTIYF. The rearrangement joins TRBV7-3 to TRBJ1-3, with D perhaps matching TRBD1 (6 bases). This CDR3 is 13 amino acids long. Trimming removed 8 bases from V and 4 bases from J, with 12 bases in between. Germline V gives CDR1 SGHTA, CDR2 FQGTGA.

This clone was detected only a few times. The rearrangement uses TRBV4-2 and TRBJ2-2, with 8 bases identical to TRBD1. V dropped 9 bases and J dropped 1; count of bases not matched to a gene: 1. The germline V gene encodes CDR1 LGHNA and CDR2 YNFKEQ. The CDR3 totals 13 residues. The CDR3 is CASGTGNTGELFF. CDR3 in DNA: TGTGCCAGTGGGACAGGGAACACCGGGGAGCTGTTTTTT.

This chain connects TRBV13 to TRBJ1-3; the D is unclear. The CDR3 runs to 15 residues. Trimming shortened V by 5 bases and J by 2 bases, and 13 bases separated the two germline ends. The germline V gene encodes CDR1 PRHDT and CDR2 FYEKMQ (reference sequence). The CDR3 bases are TGTGCCAGCAGCACCGGACCGAGCCCTGGAAACACCATATATTTT. The encoded protein is CASSTGPSPGNTIYF.

The CDR3 loop is CASSLRGAGGRYEQYF. In DNA form, the CDR3 reads TGTGCCAGCAGCTTAAGGGGAGCGGGGGGTAGGTACGAGCAGTACTTC. This chain connects TRBV7-8 to TRBJ2-7; 9 bases are a match to TRBD2. This CDR3 has 16 amino acids. V was clipped by 2 bases and J by 4 bases; unmatched bases: 9. In germline, CDR1 is SGHVS, CDR2 FQNEAQ. Together with reference TRBV7-8 and TRBJ2-7, the CDR3 gives the full variable domain: GAGVSQSPRYKVAKRGQDVALRCDPISGHVSLFWYQQALGQGPEFLTYFQNEAQLDKSGLPSDRFFAERPEGSVSTLKIQRTQQEDSAVYLCASSLRGAGGRYEQYFGPGTRLTVT.

The chain combines TRBV7-9 with TRBJ2-7; D tentatively fits TRBD1 or TRBD2 (5 bases each). From germline, CDR1 is SEHNR and CDR2 FQNEAQ (reference sequence). Trimming removed 4 bases at V and 3 bases at J, with 10 bases between. The CDR3 spans 13 residues. Here the CDR3 reads CASSSGRYYEQYF. The CDR3 region has the DNA TGTGCCAGCAGCTCGGGACGATACTACGAGCAGTACTTC.

In regard to this clone: At one end the junction does not follow the germline gene, possibly because of a read error. The chain has TRBV27 and TRBJ2-5; 7 bases agree with TRBD1. In germline, CDR1 is MNHEY, CDR2 SMNVEV (reference sequence). The CDR3 consists of 13 residues. This CDR3 reads CTSSPRQGETQYF. The CDR3 nucleotides are TGTACCAGCAGTCCCAGACAGGGAGAGACCCAGTACTTC.